The entry below describes one T cell receptor beta chain. Its antigen is undetermined. The data were taken from a study of blood T cells in healthy people across ages. Study-wide results and limits: TCR beta diversity, measured per million T cells, fell in a roughly linear way with age.

Trimming pared 0 bases from V and 4 bases from J, leaving 7 bases between. CDR1 and CDR2 from the germline V gene are SQVTM and ANQGSEA. There are 12 residues in the CDR3. All donors came from Russia, were Caucasian and healthy, and spanned ages about 6 to 100. The amount of total RNA extracted per sample was at least 5 micrograms. It was with a sample-barcoded 5' primer and a J-beta primer mix that a second PCR of roughly 7 to 12 cycles was run. All samples yielded 2.5 million or more CDR3-containing paired-end reads. TCRdb ran MiXCR on the 5' RACE reads and lists one entry per CDR3 protein. There are over 1,200,000 distinct CDR3 sequences in the sample; around 59% occur only once, and about 6.3% lies in the top ten.

The sequenced material came from blood. The chain combines TRBV29-1 with TRBJ2-7, with D unclear. This TCR derives from a man between 18 and 35 years old in good health. The CDR3: CSVEDTEYEQYF. The CDR3 DNA follows: TGCAGCGTTGAAGATACGGAGTACGAGCAGTACTTC.